Presented here are 16 T cell receptor beta chains from one specimen sequenced in a study of blood T cell repertoires in COVID-19 (dated by TCRdb to 2019 to 2021). Libraries came from the immunoSEQ multiplex PCR assay. TCRdb holds this immuneACCESS table with in-frame rearrangements only. Some clones are missing; in checked studies, unresolved V genes explain under half, and the rest has no known cause. The sample table records roughly 150,000 clones; approximately 91% of these occur just once. 2% to 3% of the sample is taken by the ten largest. The sample was peripheral blood. These receptor sequences come from a woman in her sixties or seventies with acute or convalescent COVID-19.

The chain is built from TRBV7-2 and TRBJ2-1; D might be TRBD1 (5 bases). The V gene's germline CDR1 is SGHTA and CDR2 FQGNSA. Trimming stripped 3 bases from V and 7 bases from J, with 22 bases between. CDR3 length equals 17 residues. CDR3 region: CASSLGRNGPMSNEQFF. In nucleotides, the CDR3 is TGTGCCAGCAGCTTGGGGCGGAACGGGCCTATGTCGAATGAGCAGTTCTTC.

V and J are TRBV11-1 and TRBJ2-5, with TRBD2 identical over 8 bases. V trimming: 1 base; J trimming: 7 bases; junction bases outside the gene matches: 8. This CDR3 contains 15 residues. Germline loops: CDR1 SGHAT, CDR2 FQDESV (reference sequence). The CDR3: CASSLVLGGDVTQYF. In DNA form, the CDR3 reads TGTGCCAGCAGCTTAGTTCTCGGGGGGGATGTGACCCAGTACTTC.

This chain uses TRBV6-2 or TRBV6-3 with TRBJ1-2; D gene uncertain. The CDR3 covers 13 residues. CDR1 and CDR2 (germline): MNHEY, SVGEGT. The germline V and J ends were trimmed by 3 bases and 2 bases, with 7 bases remaining between them. The chain's CDR3 is CASSYGLNYGYTF. The CDR3 region has the DNA TGTGCCAGCAGTTATGGCCTCAACTATGGCTACACCTTC.

J is TRBJ2-1 and V is TRBV4-1, with D perhaps matching TRBD1 (6 bases). From germline, CDR1 is MGHRA and CDR2 YSYEKL. Trimming left V 4 bases short and J 8 bases short, with 18 bases between. This CDR3 comprises 15 residues. This CDR3 reads CASSLWLQGVHEQFF. Written as DNA, the CDR3 is TGCGCCAGCAGCCTATGGCTACAGGGAGTCCATGAGCAGTTCTTC.

The gene calls are TRBV18 and TRBJ2-1; TRBD2 matches 16 bases. The CDR3 length is 19 residues. With 0 bases clipped from V and 2 bases from J, the junction kept 4 bases outside the gene matches. Germline V gene sequence: CDR1 KGHSH, CDR2 LQKENI. CDR3 amino acids: CASSPPPGLAGGPYNEQFF. DNA of the CDR3: TGTGCCAGCTCACCACCTCCGGGACTAGCGGGGGGGCCCTACAATGAGCAGTTCTTC.

The chain joins TRBV7-8 to TRBJ2-1, with D possibly matching TRBD1 (6 bases). The CDR3 contains 14 residues. Per the germline V gene, CDR1 is SGHVS and CDR2 is FQNEAQ. V was pared by 6 bases and J by 7 bases, with 16 bases between. The CDR3 coding sequence is TGTGCCAGCAGTCGGGTCCTAGGGGGAAATGAGCAGTTCTTC. Its protein is CASSRVLGGNEQFF.

The rearrangement links TRBV23-1 to TRBJ1-2; the match to TRBD1 covers 9 bases. TRBV23-1 falls under the ORF class, with uncertain function. The ends lost 2 bases at V and 4 bases at J; junction bases unmatched: 2. The CDR3 is made up of 14 amino acids. For the CDR3, the DNA is TGCGCCAGCAGTCAAGGACAGGGGTCCTATGGCTACACCTTC. It encodes CASSQGQGSYGYTF.

The gene calls are TRBV27 and TRBJ1-2, with D possibly TRBD1 on 5 matching bases. V lost 6 bases to trimming and J lost 4 bases, with 9 bases between them. The CDR3 loop spans 12 amino acids. CDR1 and CDR2 (germline): MNHEY, SMNVEV (reference sequence). The CDR3 reads CASRGLGYGYTF. CDR3 nucleotide sequence: TGTGCCAGCAGGGGGCTGGGCTATGGCTACACCTTC.

The V and J genes are TRBV7-9 and TRBJ1-1; 7 positions match TRBD1. The CDR3 is 14 amino acids. After removal of 4 bases from V and 1 base from J, the junction contained 3 bases not matched to a gene. Germline V gene lookup returns CDR1 SEHNR and CDR2 FQNEAQ (reference sequence). The CDR3 loop reads CASSSDRRNTEAFF. Written as DNA, the CDR3 is TGTGCCAGCAGCTCGGACAGGCGGAACACTGAAGCTTTCTTT.

The chain links TRBV7-9 to TRBJ1-2; TRBD1 matches 8 bases. CDR1 SEHNR and CDR2 FQNEAQ come from the germline V gene (reference sequence). Losses at the gene ends were 3 bases for V and 5 bases for J; bases not matched to a gene: 11. CDR3 size: 16 residues. The CDR3 sequence is CASSLGGDRGMYGYTF. The CDR3 coding sequence is TGTGCCAGCAGCTTGGGGGGTGACAGGGGAATGTATGGCTACACCTTC.

The rearrangement uses TRBV7-3 and TRBJ2-3; D is possibly TRBD2 (5 bases). V gave up 5 bases and J gave up 1 base, with 10 bases separating them. The CDR3 is 14 amino acids. Germline V CDR1 and CDR2: SGHTA, FQGTGA. The CDR3 protein is CASSASGGTDTQYF. For the CDR3, the DNA is TGTGCCAGCAGCGCTTCCGGGGGCACAGATACGCAGTATTTT.

As concerns this clone: The same CDR3 arises from other DNA sequences in this sample as well. J is TRBJ1-1 and V is TRBV5-1; D is ambiguous. This CDR3 is 13 amino acids long. V was pared by 0 bases and J by 3 bases, with 6 bases between. Germline-derived CDR1 and CDR2 are SGHRS and YFSETQ. This CDR3 is CASSLAGDTEAFF. The CDR3 coding sequence is TGCGCCAGCAGCTTGGCTGGAGACACTGAAGCTTTCTTT.

The chain couples TRBV10-3 to TRBJ2-1; TRBD2 aligns across 7 bases. Germline V CDR1 and CDR2: ENHRY, SYGVKD. V dropped 6 bases and J dropped 6; count of bases not matched to a gene: 11. This CDR3 comprises 15 residues. The CDR3 protein is CAIRGEGDGRNEQFF. In DNA, the CDR3 is TGTGCCATCAGGGGGGAGGGAGACGGGCGCAATGAGCAGTTCTTC.

CDR3 protein: CASGRGRSTYNSPLHF. For the CDR3, the DNA is TGTGCCAGCGGCAGGGGCAGGAGCACTTATAATTCACCCCTCCACTTT. The rearrangement links TRBV2 to TRBJ1-6; a weak D match, TRBD1 (6 bases). CDR1 is SNHLY and CDR2 is FYNNEI in the germline V gene. V lost 8 bases to trimming and J lost 4 bases, with 18 bases between them. The CDR3 runs to 16 residues.

The chain joins TRBV10-2 to TRBJ2-7; 7 bases fit TRBD2. This CDR3 comprises 15 residues. The germline V gene encodes CDR1 WSHSY and CDR2 SAAADI. With V trimmed by 2 bases and J by 5 bases, 9 bases remained unmatched. DNA for the CDR3: TGCGCCAGCAGTGAGAGTCTAGCGGTAAATAACGAGCAGTACTTC. Translating gives CASSESLAVNNEQYF.

This clone was seen a handful of times. The chain combines TRBV4-1 with TRBJ1-1; D unclear. The V gene lost 4 bases and the J gene lost 0 bases, with 9 bases spanning the gap. Germline assignment: CDR1 MGHRA and CDR2 YSYEKL. The length of the CDR3 is 14 residues. DNA for the CDR3: TGCGCCAGCAGCCGAATCGGGGTGAACACTGAAGCTTTCTTT. Encoded protein: CASSRIGVNTEAFF.